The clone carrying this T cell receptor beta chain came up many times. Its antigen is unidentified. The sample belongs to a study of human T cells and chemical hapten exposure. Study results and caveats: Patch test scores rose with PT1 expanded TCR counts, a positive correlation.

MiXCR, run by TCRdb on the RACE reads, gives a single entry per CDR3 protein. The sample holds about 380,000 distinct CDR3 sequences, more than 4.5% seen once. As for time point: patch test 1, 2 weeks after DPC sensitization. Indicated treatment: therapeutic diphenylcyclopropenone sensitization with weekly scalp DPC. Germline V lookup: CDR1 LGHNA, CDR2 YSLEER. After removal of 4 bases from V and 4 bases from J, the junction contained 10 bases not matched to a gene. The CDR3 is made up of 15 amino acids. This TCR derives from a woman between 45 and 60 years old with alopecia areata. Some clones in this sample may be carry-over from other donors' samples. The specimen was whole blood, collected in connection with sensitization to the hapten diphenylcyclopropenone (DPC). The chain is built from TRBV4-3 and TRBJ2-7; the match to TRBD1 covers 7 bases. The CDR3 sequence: CASSRITGAAYEQYF. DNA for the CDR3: TGCGCCAGCAGCCGGATTACAGGGGCGGCGTACGAGCAGTACTTC.